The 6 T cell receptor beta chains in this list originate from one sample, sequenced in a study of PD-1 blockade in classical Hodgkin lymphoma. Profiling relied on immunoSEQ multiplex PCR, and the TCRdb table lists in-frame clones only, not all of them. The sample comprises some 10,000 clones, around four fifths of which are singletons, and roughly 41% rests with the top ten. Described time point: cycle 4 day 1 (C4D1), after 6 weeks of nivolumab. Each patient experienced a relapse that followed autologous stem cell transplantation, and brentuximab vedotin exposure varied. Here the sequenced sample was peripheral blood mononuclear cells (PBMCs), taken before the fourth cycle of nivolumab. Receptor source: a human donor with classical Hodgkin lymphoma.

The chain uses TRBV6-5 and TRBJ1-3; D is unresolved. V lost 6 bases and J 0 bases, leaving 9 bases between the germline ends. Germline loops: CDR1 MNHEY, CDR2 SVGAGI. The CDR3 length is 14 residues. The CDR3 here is CASRGWTSGNTIYF. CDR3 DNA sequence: TGTGCCAGCAGGGGCTGGACCTCTGGAAACACCATATATTTT.

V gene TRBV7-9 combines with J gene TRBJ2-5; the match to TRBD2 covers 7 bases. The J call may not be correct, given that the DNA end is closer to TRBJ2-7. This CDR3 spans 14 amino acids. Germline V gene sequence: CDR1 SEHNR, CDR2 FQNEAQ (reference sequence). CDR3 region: CASSLVTGRDEQYF. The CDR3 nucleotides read TGTGCCAGCAGCTTGGTTACGGGGAGGGACGAGCAGTACTTC.

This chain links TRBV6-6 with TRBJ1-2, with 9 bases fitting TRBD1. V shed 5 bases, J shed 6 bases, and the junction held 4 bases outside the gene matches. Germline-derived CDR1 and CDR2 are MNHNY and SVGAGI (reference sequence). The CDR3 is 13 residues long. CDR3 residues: CASSDRGRNGYTF. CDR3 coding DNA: TGTGCCAGCAGTGACAGGGGGAGAAATGGCTACACCTTC.

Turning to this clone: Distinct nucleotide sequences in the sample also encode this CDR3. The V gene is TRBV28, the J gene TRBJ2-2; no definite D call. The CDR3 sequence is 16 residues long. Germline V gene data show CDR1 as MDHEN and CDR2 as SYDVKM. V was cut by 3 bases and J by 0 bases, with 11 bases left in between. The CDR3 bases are TGTGCCAGCAGTTTCCGTGATAGAGCGAACACCGGGGAGCTGTTTTTT. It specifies CASSFRDRANTGELFF.

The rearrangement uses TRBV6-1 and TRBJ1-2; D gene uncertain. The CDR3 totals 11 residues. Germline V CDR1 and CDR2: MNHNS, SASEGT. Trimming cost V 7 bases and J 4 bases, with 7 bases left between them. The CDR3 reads CASTTRYGYTF. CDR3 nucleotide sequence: TGTGCCAGCACAACCCGCTATGGCTACACCTTC.

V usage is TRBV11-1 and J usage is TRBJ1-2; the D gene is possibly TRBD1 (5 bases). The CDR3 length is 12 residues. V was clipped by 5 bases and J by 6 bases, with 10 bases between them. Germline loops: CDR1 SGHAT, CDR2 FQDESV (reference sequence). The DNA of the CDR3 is TGTGCCAGCAGCCATCTGGGGGATGGCTACACCTTC. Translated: CASSHLGDGYTF.